The rows below give T cell receptor beta chains drawn from one sample of a study of post-analysis software for immune sequencing data. TCRdb passed the PCR reads through MiXCR, listing each CDR3 protein once. The sample lists over 700,000 distinct CDR3 sequences; approximately 30% were seen once. The sequenced sample consisted of blood. The receptors derive from a girl aged 10-17 years with multiple sclerosis. Each CDR3 is given with its conserved first and last residue. Clone size, where shown, is once, few, many, or a class for clones that have expanded.

>TRBV7-2|NA
CASREGAQPYEQYF
>TRBV5-1|NA
CASSLLFKREGLPSYEQYF
>TRBV20-1|few
CSARERYGYEQYF
>TRBV28|many
CASSFGPYEQYF
>TRBV12-3/TRBV12-4|few
CASTPSGEADTQYF
>TRBV2|few
CASSEGWGSTDTQYF
>TRBV20-1|NA
CSARQGGRDTEAFF
>TRBV29-1|many
CSAGGHLSYEQYF
>TRBV20-1|once
CSARDSGLNTEAFF
>TRBV3-1|NA
CASSQDPQSGEQYF
>TRBV29-1|few
CSGPGQGDGYTF